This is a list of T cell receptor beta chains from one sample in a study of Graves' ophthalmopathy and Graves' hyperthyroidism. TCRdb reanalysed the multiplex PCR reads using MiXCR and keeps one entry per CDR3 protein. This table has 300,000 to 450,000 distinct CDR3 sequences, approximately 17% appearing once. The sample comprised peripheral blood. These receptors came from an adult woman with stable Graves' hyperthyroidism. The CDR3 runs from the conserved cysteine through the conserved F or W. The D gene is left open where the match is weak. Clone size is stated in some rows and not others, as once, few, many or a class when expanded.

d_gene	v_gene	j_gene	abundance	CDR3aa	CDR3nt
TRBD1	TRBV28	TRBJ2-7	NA	CASIRTIRDRGRGEQYF	TGTGCCAGCATCAGAACGATCCGGGACAGGGGCCGCGGGGAGCAGTACTTC
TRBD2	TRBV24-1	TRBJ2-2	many	CATSDSGLAGVVTGELFF	TGTGCCACCAGTGACTCGGGACTAGCGGGAGTCGTAACCGGGGAGCTGTTTTTT
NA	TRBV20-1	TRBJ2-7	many	CSARRRASYEQYF	TGCAGTGCTAGGCGGAGAGCGTCCTACGAGCAGTACTTC
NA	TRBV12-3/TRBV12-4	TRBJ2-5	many	CASRRGAETQYF	TGTGCCAGCAGGAGGGGGGCGGAGACCCAGTACTTC
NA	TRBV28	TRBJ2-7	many	CASSWRRPYSSKIPYEQYF	TGTGCCAGCAGTTGGAGACGACCCTACTCTAGCAAAATACCCTACGAGCAGTACTTC
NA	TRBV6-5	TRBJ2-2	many	CASSFGPGTGELFF	TGTGCCAGCAGTTTCGGCCCTGGGACCGGGGAGCTGTTTTTT
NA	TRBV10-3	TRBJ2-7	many	CASYSSIGTTSEQYF	TGTGCCTCCTACTCTAGTATTGGGACCACGTCCGAGCAGTACTTC
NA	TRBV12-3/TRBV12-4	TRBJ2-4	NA	CASSSANEKFF	TGTGCCAGCAGTTCTGCCAATGAGAAGTTCTTC
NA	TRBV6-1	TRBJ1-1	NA	CASSVSVGTEAFF	TGTGCCAGCAGTGTATCAGTGGGCACTGAAGCTTTCTTT
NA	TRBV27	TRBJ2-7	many	CASSETGSPYEQYF	TGTGCCAGCAGTGAAACCGGGAGTCCCTACGAGCAGTACTTC
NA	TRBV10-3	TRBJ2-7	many	CATGDSSYEQYF	TGTGCCACGGGCGACTCTTCCTACGAGCAGTACTTC
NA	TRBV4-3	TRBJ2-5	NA	CASSRSGRSQETQYF	TGCGCCAGCAGCCGATCCGGACGGAGCCAAGAGACCCAGTACTTC
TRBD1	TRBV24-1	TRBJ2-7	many	CATSDPGTGLSEQYF	TGTGCCACCAGTGATCCCGGGACAGGGTTGTCCGAGCAGTACTTC
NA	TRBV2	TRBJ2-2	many	CASSVGSHGELFF	TGTGCCAGCAGTGTAGGCAGCCACGGGGAGCTGTTTTTT
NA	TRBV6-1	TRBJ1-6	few	CASSRDLVGSPLHF	TGTGCCAGCAGCCGAGACCTCGTCGGTTCACCCCTCCACTTT